This T cell receptor beta chain was sequenced in a study of T-cell reconstitution after alpha-beta-depleted transplantation in children. Findings of the study overall: Diversity and T-cell counts at one year after transplant derived mostly from new T cells.

Unique molecular identifiers were incorporated during preparation of the TCRbeta library. TCRdb itself ran the PCR reads through MiXCR, one entry per CDR3 protein. This table holds about 980,000 distinct CDR3 sequences, around 30% found once. This clonotype has just a few counts. Its antigen is not known. This CDR3 is built from 13 residues. Germline V lookup: CDR1 DFQATT, CDR2 SNEGSKA (reference sequence). Trimming pared 1 base from V and 4 bases from J, leaving 10 bases between. This clonotype was obtained from a boy under two years old who had a stem cell transplant for SCID, so the T cells may come from the graft donor. The V call is TRBV20-1, the J call TRBJ2-5; possibly TRBD1 or TRBD2 for D (5 bases each). The source material was PBMCs, mostly from graft donor cells, sampled 360 days after TCRalphabeta/CD19-depleted stem cell transplant. Written as DNA, the CDR3 is TGCAGTGCTAGAGTGGGGGTCGGAGAGACCCAGTACTTC. It translates to CSARVGVGETQYF.